These 20 T cell receptor beta chains came from one sample sequenced in a study of T cell repertoires in cytomegalovirus infection. TCRdb independently ran MiXCR on the reads; one entry per CDR3 protein. There are roughly 110,000 distinct CDR3 sequences in the sample; about 30% occur only once, and 41% lies in the top ten. For these receptors, no antigen is known. The sample was CD8+ T cells from cultured PBMCs, taken from culture after CMV antigen stimulation. These receptors were obtained from a human donor in good health (CMV status not recorded). Some clones in this sample may be carry-over from other donors' samples.

The genes are TRBV20-1 and TRBJ2-3; D ambiguous. Trimming took off 6 bases at V and 10 bases at J, with 17 bases between the two ends. Germline assignment: CDR1 DFQATT and CDR2 SNEGSKA (reference sequence). The CDR3 contains 12 residues. CDR3 amino acids: CSARPPPPPQYF. CDR3 DNA: TGCAGTGCCCGGCCCCCCCCTCCCCCGCAGTATTTT.

This clonotype was observed a handful of times. The V call is TRBV10-3, the J call TRBJ1-1; D gene ambiguous. CDR3 length equals 17 residues. V lost 0 bases and J lost 4, with 18 bases in between. The V gene's germline CDR1 is ENHRY and CDR2 SYGVKD. CDR3 nucleotide sequence: TGTGCCATCAGTGAGTCAAAGATTATCTTCGGCTCCACTGAAGCTTTCTTT. Its protein is CAISESKIIFGSTEAFF.

The count of this clonotype is one. The V call is TRBV27, the J call TRBJ2-1, with D possibly being TRBD2 (7 bases). CDR3 length: 19 residues. The V end lost 3 bases, the J end lost 0 bases, and 21 bases lay between the germline ends. Germline lookup yields CDR1 MNHEY and CDR2 SMNVEV (reference sequence). DNA of the CDR3: TGTGCCAGCAGTTTGAGGGGGGGCCTGAGAACATACTCCTACAATGAGCAGTTCTTC. This translates into CASSLRGGLRTYSYNEQFF.

V and J are TRBV7-3 and TRBJ1-2; D is perhaps TRBD1 (6 bases). Germline V gene lookup returns CDR1 SGHTA and CDR2 FQGTGA. CDR3 length equals 15 residues. With 5 bases removed from V and 7 bases from J, the gap between germline ends came to 20 bases. The chain's CDR3 is CASSASGTSEVGYTF. DNA for the CDR3: TGTGCCAGCAGCGCCTCCGGGACATCGGAGGTTGGCTACACCTTC. The whole variable domain, remainder taken from reference TRBV7-3 and TRBJ1-2, is GAGVSQTPSNKVTEKGKYVELRCDPISGHTALYWYRQSLGQGPEFLIYFQGTGAADDSGLPNDRFFAVRPEGSVSTLKIQRTERGDSAVYLCASSASGTSEVGYTFGSGTRLTVV.

This sequence joins TRBV18 and TRBJ2-2, with D possibly called TRBD1 or TRBD2 (5 bases each). CDR1 and CDR2 (germline): KGHSH, LQKENI. V dropped 1 base and J dropped 1 base, with 10 bases sitting between them. There are 16 residues in the CDR3. CDR3 bases: TGTGCCAGCTCACCACTCGGGACCGAGAACACCGGGGAGCTGTTTTTT. This codes for CASSPLGTENTGELFF.

The chain is built from TRBV20-1 and TRBJ2-5; 14 bases are a match to TRBD2. The germline gives CDR1 DFQATT, CDR2 SNEGSKA (reference sequence). The CDR3 runs to 15 residues. V gave up 4 bases and J gave up 5 bases; unmatched junction bases: 6. This CDR3 is CSAKHGTSGGETQYF. CDR3 DNA sequence: TGCAGTGCTAAGCACGGGACTAGCGGGGGTGAGACCCAGTACTTC.

The chain employs TRBV6-2 or TRBV6-3 and TRBJ2-2, with D unclear. Trimming left V 6 bases short and J 0 bases short, with 14 bases between. CDR1 is MNHEY and CDR2 is SVGEGT in the germline V gene. The length of the CDR3 is 16 residues. The CDR3 region has the DNA TGTGCCAGCAGACCAGGCTTTTCCGCGAACACCGGGGAGCTGTTTTTT. This gives the protein CASRPGFSANTGELFF.

The rearrangement joins TRBV6-5 to TRBJ2-1, with TRBD2 as a possible D gene (5 bases). V was shortened by 6 bases and J by 2 bases, with 11 bases between the two germline ends. Germline CDR1 is MNHEY and CDR2 is SVGAGI. This CDR3 has 14 residues. In DNA form, the CDR3 reads TGTGCCAGCAGCCTGGACGGGACCTACAATGAGCAGTTCTTC. Its translation is CASSLDGTYNEQFF.

The rearrangement links TRBV4-2 to TRBJ2-7; D is unclear. Trimming shortened V by 0 bases and J by 9 bases, and 18 bases separated the two germline ends. The CDR3 extends over 15 amino acids. Germline CDR1 reads LGHNA; CDR2 reads YNFKEQ. The CDR3 DNA follows: TGTGCCAGCAGCCAAGACGTAACAGATTGGATCGTGCAGTACTTC. Translated, it gives CASSQDVTDWIVQYF.

The sample holds many counts of this clonotype. The chain couples TRBV7-8 to TRBJ2-1; possible D gene TRBD1, 5 bases. Trimming removed 5 bases at V and 8 bases at J, with 16 bases between. Looked up from germline, CDR1 is SGHVS and CDR2 is FQNEAQ. The CDR3 spans 14 residues. The CDR3 loop reads CASSPGRVADEQFF. CDR3 nucleotide sequence: TGTGCCAGCAGCCCCGGCAGGGTAGCTGATGAGCAGTTCTTC.

This clonotype showed up just a few times. The rearrangement links TRBV19 to TRBJ2-2, with 8 positions matching TRBD2. V gave up 8 bases and J gave up 8 bases; unmatched junction bases: 13. CDR3 length equals 15 residues. Germline CDR1 is LNHDA and CDR2 is SQIVND (reference sequence). The CDR3 protein is CASRFGGALPGELFF. DNA for the CDR3: TGTGCCAGTCGCTTCGGGGGGGCACTGCCTGGGGAGCTGTTTTTT.

This rearrangement joins TRBV20-1 to TRBJ2-3, with TRBD2 identical over 7 bases. Trimming at V came to 0 bases and at J to 6 bases, leaving 12 bases not matched to a gene. The CDR3 length is 16 residues. Looked up from germline, CDR1 is DFQATT and CDR2 is SNEGSKA (reference sequence). The CDR3 loop reads CSARDPGGSIGDTQYF. The CDR3 DNA follows: TGCAGTGCTAGAGATCCGGGGGGATCCATCGGGGATACGCAGTATTTT.

The V and J genes are TRBV4-1 and TRBJ1-2; no reliable D call. The ends were cut back, 0 bases at V and 6 bases at J, with 20 bases in the middle. The CDR3 is made up of 17 amino acids. The germline CDR1 and CDR2 sequences are MGHRA and YSYEKL. The CDR3 DNA follows: TGCGCCAGCAGCCAAGATGGGGATGGAGGGTCAGCGCATGGCTACACCTTC. Its translation: CASSQDGDGGSAHGYTF.

The chain links TRBV20-1 to TRBJ2-1; a possible D gene is TRBD2 (7 bases). The CDR3 runs 16 residues. CDR1 is DFQATT, CDR2 SNEGSKA, per germline (reference sequence). The germline V and J ends were trimmed by 0 bases and 7 bases, with 19 bases remaining between them. CDR3 amino acids: CSARDWGGGRGNEQFF. As DNA, the CDR3 is TGCAGTGCTAGAGATTGGGGGGGGGGCCGAGGTAATGAGCAGTTCTTC.

This clonotype was found a few times. CDR3 loop: CASSLGAATEAFF. The CDR3 region has the DNA TGTGCCAGCAGTTTGGGGGCCGCCACTGAAGCTTTCTTT. V and J are TRBV27 and TRBJ1-1, with D possibly TRBD1 on 6 matching bases. Germline V gives CDR1 MNHEY, CDR2 SMNVEV (reference sequence). V was trimmed by 3 bases and J by 4 bases, leaving 9 bases between them. The length of the CDR3 is 13 residues.

This clonotype was observed a handful of times. The chain combines TRBV7-6 with TRBJ2-1, with 12 nucleotides matching TRBD1. The CDR3 spans 19 residues. Germline V gene data show CDR1 as SGHVS and CDR2 as FNYEAQ. V lost 4 bases to trimming and J lost 1 base; unmatched junction nucleotides: 11. The CDR3 nucleotides read TGTGCCAGCAGCTCAATGGGGACAGGGGGCTCTTCTTCCTACAATGAGCAGTTCTTC. Protein sequence: CASSSMGTGGSSSYNEQFF.

This clonotype was seen only a few times. The chain carries TRBV7-6 and TRBJ1-1; 9 nucleotides align to TRBD1. CDR1 is SGHVS, CDR2 FNYEAQ, per germline. With 4 bases clipped from V and 8 bases from J, the junction kept 11 bases outside the gene matches. This CDR3 has 15 residues. The CDR3 reads CASSSTGTGNSEAFF. The CDR3 DNA reads TGTGCCAGCAGCTCTACCGGGACAGGGAATTCCGAAGCTTTCTTT.

This clonotype was seen more than once but under ten times. This chain joins TRBV7-3 and TRBJ2-5; 10 nucleotides line up with TRBD1. From germline, CDR1 is SGHTA and CDR2 FQGTGA. V gave up 5 bases and J gave up 5 bases; unmatched junction bases: 8. The CDR3 loop spans 15 amino acids. The CDR3 bases are TGTGCCAGCAGCGTAGAGGGACAGGGGAGGGAGACCCAGTACTTC. Its protein product is CASSVEGQGRETQYF.

The chain carries TRBV5-6 and TRBJ1-2; D possibly corresponds to TRBD1 (5 bases). Germline CDR1 is SGHDT and CDR2 is YYEEEE. The CDR3 length is 13 residues. The ends were cut back, 0 bases at V and 2 bases at J, with 5 bases in the middle. CDR3 amino acids: CASSLGGNYGYTF. The CDR3 DNA reads as TGTGCCAGCAGCTTGGGGGGGAACTATGGCTACACCTTC.

V usage is TRBV7-6 and J usage is TRBJ1-4; TRBD1 is a possible D gene (5 bases). There are 14 residues in the CDR3. Germline lookup yields CDR1 SGHVS and CDR2 FNYEAQ. Trimming left V 2 bases short and J 6 bases short, with 10 bases between. The CDR3 here is CASSLMGTDEKLFF. The CDR3 bases are TGTGCCAGCAGCTTAATGGGGACTGATGAAAAACTGTTTTTT.